This record covers a single T cell receptor (beta chain). Original methodology: By means of reference gene primer amplification, nucleated cell counts were estimated. Assay: immunoSEQ multiplex PCR; the TCRdb copy retains only in-frame clones and omits some. V and J calls and clone size follow that table, whereas D and trimming were derived from the DNA. The sample carries some 130,000 clones, under 80% recorded once. These data belong to a study of blood T cell repertoires in COVID-19. Overall study: The origin of the acute and convalescent COVID-19 samples was the United States, Italy and Spain. T cells, B-cell-depleted T cells, or PBMCs supplied cDNA or gDNA.

The CDR3 extends over 15 amino acids. Germline V gene data show CDR1 as SGHTA and CDR2 as FQGTGA. V was trimmed by 3 bases and J by 0 bases, leaving 9 bases between them. The TCR sequence derives from an elderly man with acute or convalescent COVID-19. The chain recombines TRBV7-3 with TRBJ2-1, with D possibly matching TRBD2 (6 bases). The sample was peripheral blood. CDR3 region: CASSFREASYNEQFF. CDR3 nucleotide sequence: TGTGCCAGCAGCTTTAGGGAGGCCTCCTACAATGAGCAGTTCTTC.